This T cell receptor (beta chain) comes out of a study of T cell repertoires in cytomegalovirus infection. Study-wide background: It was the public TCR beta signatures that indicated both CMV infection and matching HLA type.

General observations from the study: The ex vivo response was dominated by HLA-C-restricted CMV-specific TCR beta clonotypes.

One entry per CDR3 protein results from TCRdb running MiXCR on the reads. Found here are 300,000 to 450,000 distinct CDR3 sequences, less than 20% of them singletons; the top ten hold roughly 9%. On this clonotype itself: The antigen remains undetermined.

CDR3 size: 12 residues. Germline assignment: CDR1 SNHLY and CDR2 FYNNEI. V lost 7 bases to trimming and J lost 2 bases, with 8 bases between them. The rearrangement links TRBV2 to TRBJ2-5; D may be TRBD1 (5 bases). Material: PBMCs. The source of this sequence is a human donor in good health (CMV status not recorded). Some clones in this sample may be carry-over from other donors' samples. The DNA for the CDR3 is TGTGCCAGCAAGAGACAGCAAGAGACCCAGTACTTC. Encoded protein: CASKRQQETQYF.